Listed below are T cell receptor beta chains from one sample, sequenced in a study of metastatic and nonmetastatic thyroid tumors. TCRdb reprocessed the PCR reads via MiXCR. This table holds 8,500 to 13,000 clones, around 12% found once. The specimen was blood. The receptors originated from a female donor with papillary thyroid cancer or a benign thyroid nodule (not recorded which). Some clones in this sample may be carry-over from other donors' samples. CDR3s include the opening cysteine and the closing phenylalanine or tryptophan. D genes are given only for firm matches. A clone size is listed for some rows: how often the clone was seen (once, few, many), or a class if it is expanded.

V,J,size,D,DNA,CDR3
TRBV5-1,TRBJ2-5,NA,TRBD1,TGCGCCAGCAGCTCCCTGGACAGGGAAAGTGTGGATACCCAGTACTTC,CASSSLDRESVDTQYF
TRBV6-1,TRBJ1-6,NA,NA,TGTGCCAGCAGTTCAACAGGACAGCGCGACAATTCACCCCTCCAATTT,CASSSTGQRDNSPLQF
TRBV11-2,TRBJ2-7,medium-sized,NA,TGTGCCAGCAGCCCCCATGGGGGCTACGAGCAGTACTTC,CASSPHGGYEQYF
TRBV7-6,TRBJ2-2,many,TRBD2,TGTGCCAGCAGCCTCGGGACTAGCGGGAGGAGAGGCGGGGAGCTGTTTTTT,CASSLGTSGRRGGELFF
TRBV12-5,TRBJ1-1,medium-sized,NA,TGTGCTAGTGGTTTGTCTTCGGGACTTCCGAACACTGAAGCTTTCTTT,CASGLSSGLPNTEAFF
TRBV4-1,TRBJ2-3,NA,TRBD2,TGCGCCAGCAGCCGAAGAAGCGGGGACACAGATACGCAGTATTTT,CASSRRSGDTDTQYF
TRBV4-1,TRBJ2-5,many,TRBD1,TGCGCCAGCAGCCACACTAGGGGGCCCCATGAGACCCAGTACTTC,CASSHTRGPHETQYF
TRBV20-1,TRBJ2-3,many,TRBD2,TGCAGTGCTACCCCCGGTCGACTAGCGGGAGGGCCATTTCACCCAGATACGCAGTATTTT,CSATPGRLAGGPFHPDTQYF
TRBV18,TRBJ2-3,many,TRBD2,TGTGCCAGCTCACCACCAGGACTAGCGGCCCTCACAGATACGCAGTATTTT,CASSPPGLAALTDTQYF
TRBV12-3/TRBV12-4,TRBJ2-6,many,NA,TGTGCCAGCAGTACACGACAGGGACTCAGGTTTGGGGCCAACGTCCTGACTTTC,CASSTRQGLRFGANVLTF
TRBV7-1,TRBJ2-1,many,TRBD2,TGTGCCAGCAGCTCGTCCGGGACTAGCGGTTCGTTTTCCTACAATGAGCAGTTCTTC,CASSSSGTSGSFSYNEQFF
TRBV7-2,TRBJ1-1,many,TRBD1,TGTGCCAGCAGCCCCGGGACAGGGGGCTTGGGCACTGAAGCTTTCTTT,CASSPGTGGLGTEAFF
TRBV4-1,TRBJ1-2,medium-sized,NA,TGCGCCAGCAGCCAAGCGGGACGGTCCGTCTCTGGCTACACCTTC,CASSQAGRSVSGYTF
TRBV6-4,TRBJ2-7,few,NA,TGTGCCAGCAGTTTGGAGGGGGCTTCGGGATACGAGCAGTACTTC,CASSLEGASGYEQYF